This T cell receptor (beta chain) appears in the sequencing data of a study of radiation and T cells in renal cell carcinoma. Study conclusions and caveats: No pretreatment tumor biopsies were available for baseline clonotypes.

The time point denotes: blood 2 weeks post-SBRT. Stated treatment: 15 Gy SBRT to primary tumor, nephrectomy 4 weeks later. This clone has a handful of counts. The antigen is unknown. The CDR3 has 17 residues. CDR1 is SGHRS and CDR2 is YFSETQ in the germline V gene. Losses at the gene ends were 4 bases for V and 3 bases for J; bases not matched to a gene: 9. Measured with immunoSEQ multiplex PCR; TCRdb has only the in-frame clones, and not every one. The sample records 120,000 or so clones, around 80% being singletons. This clonotype was obtained from a man aged 50 or older with renal cell carcinoma. The chain carries TRBV5-1 and TRBJ2-1; 11 positions agree with TRBD2. Source: blood, taken from a patient whose treatment included radiotherapy and nephrectomy. CDR3 bases: TGCGCCAGCAGCCGAACATCTAGCGGGGGGAACTACAATGAGCAGTTCTTC. Its translation is CASSRTSSGGNYNEQFF. The entire variable domain, with the rest obtained from reference TRBV5-1 and TRBJ2-1, is as follows: KAGVTQTPRYLIKTRGQQVTLSCSPISGHRSVSWYQQTPGQGLQFLFEYFSETQRNKGNFPGRFSGRQFSNSRSEMNVSTLELGDSALYLCASSRTSSGGNYNEQFFGPGTRLTVL.